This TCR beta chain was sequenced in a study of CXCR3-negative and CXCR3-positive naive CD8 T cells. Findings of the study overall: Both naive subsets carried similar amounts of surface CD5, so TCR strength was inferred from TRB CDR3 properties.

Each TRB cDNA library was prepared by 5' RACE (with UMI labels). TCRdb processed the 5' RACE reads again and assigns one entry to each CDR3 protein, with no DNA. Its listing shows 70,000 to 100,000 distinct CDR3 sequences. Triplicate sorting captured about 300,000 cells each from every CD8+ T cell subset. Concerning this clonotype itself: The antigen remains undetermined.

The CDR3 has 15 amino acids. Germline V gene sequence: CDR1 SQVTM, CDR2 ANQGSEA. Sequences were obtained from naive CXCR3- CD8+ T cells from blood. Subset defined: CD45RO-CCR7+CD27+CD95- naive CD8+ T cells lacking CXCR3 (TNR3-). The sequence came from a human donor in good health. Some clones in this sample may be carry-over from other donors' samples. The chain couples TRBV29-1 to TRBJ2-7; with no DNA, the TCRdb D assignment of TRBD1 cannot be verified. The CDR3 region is CSVEIGDRPLYEQYF.